This T cell receptor beta chain was sequenced in a study of control samples from healthy donors and cancer patients. Assay: immunoSEQ multiplex PCR; the TCRdb copy retains only in-frame clones and omits some. Counted here are tens of thousands of clones, roughly 94% occurring once; the ten biggest clones make up about 2.4%. The sequenced material came from blood. The clonotype was recovered from a man aged 25-45 years in good health.

The CDR3: CASSHGPGVDGYTF. DNA of the CDR3: TGCGCCAGCAGCCACGGGCCCGGGGTTGATGGCTACACCTTC. This chain uses TRBV4-1 with TRBJ1-2; D is unresolved. CDR3 length: 14 amino acids. Germline lookup yields CDR1 MGHRA and CDR2 YSYEKL. Trimming left V 3 bases short and J 6 bases short, with 14 bases between.